The rows below give T cell receptor beta chains drawn from one sample of a study of blood T cell repertoires in COVID-19. Assay used: immunoSEQ multiplex PCR; TCRdb lists only in-frame clones, some missing. The table has 200,000 to 250,000 clones, 86% seen once; the top ten hold around 3.5%. Sequences were obtained from PBMCs or T cells enriched from blood (not recorded which). Receptors originate from a woman aged 40-49 years with acute COVID-19. CDR3s include the opening cysteine and the closing phenylalanine or tryptophan. D genes are given only for firm matches. Some rows have no size entry. The others give once, few or many, or a class for an expanded clone.

D gene: .; clone size: .; J gene: TRBJ1-6; V gene: TRBV19; CDR3 DNA: TGTGCCAGCATCGATGGGGGGAAAAATTCACCCCTCCACTTT; CDR3 protein: CASIDGGKNSPLHF
D gene: .; clone size: .; J gene: TRBJ1-6; V gene: TRBV23-1; CDR3 DNA: TGCGCCAGCACCCCGAGGCGCGGGGAGTGTTCCTATAATTCACCCCTCCACTTT; CDR3 protein: CASTPRRGECSYNSPLHF
D gene: .; clone size: once; J gene: TRBJ1-2; V gene: TRBV25-1; CDR3 DNA: TGTGCCAGCAGTGAATCTTTCGGACCCTCGAGCGGCTATGGCTACACCTTC; CDR3 protein: CASSESFGPSSGYGYTF
D gene: .; clone size: .; J gene: TRBJ1-2; V gene: TRBV18; CDR3 DNA: TGTGCCAGCTCGCCCGAGGTAGACAGGAGCTATGGCTACACCTTC; CDR3 protein: CASSPEVDRSYGYTF
D gene: TRBD2; clone size: .; J gene: TRBJ2-5; V gene: TRBV14; CDR3 DNA: TGTGCCAGCAGCCAAAGAGGGCTAGCGGCCCTCCAAGAGACCCAGTACTTC; CDR3 protein: CASSQRGLAALQETQYF
D gene: TRBD2; clone size: once; J gene: TRBJ2-3; V gene: TRBV19; CDR3 DNA: TGTGCCAGTAACGACGGGGGGGCAAGCACAGATACGCAGTATTTT; CDR3 protein: CASNDGGASTDTQYF
D gene: TRBD1; clone size: .; J gene: TRBJ1-1; V gene: TRBV10-1; CDR3 DNA: TGCGCCAGCAGTGAGAGGACAGGGGTCACTGAAGCTTTCTTT; CDR3 protein: CASSERTGVTEAFF
D gene: TRBD1; clone size: .; J gene: TRBJ1-5; V gene: TRBV11-2; CDR3 DNA: TGTGCCAGCAGCTTAGAGGGGACAGGGGGCGGTAGGATTCAGCCCCAGCATTTT; CDR3 protein: CASSLEGTGGGRIQPQHF
D gene: .; clone size: .; J gene: TRBJ1-1; V gene: TRBV5-1; CDR3 DNA: TGCGCCAGCAGCCTCGCGGTGCATGTTGGGGAAGCTTTCTTT; CDR3 protein: CASSLAVHVGEAFF
D gene: TRBD1; clone size: .; J gene: TRBJ1-5; V gene: TRBV2; CDR3 DNA: TGTGCCAGGTTTAGCGTGGGAAAACTCGACGGGACAGGGGCAAGCAATCAGCCCCAGCATTTT; CDR3 protein: CARFSVGKLDGTGASNQPQHF
D gene: .; clone size: .; J gene: TRBJ2-1; V gene: TRBV4-1; CDR3 DNA: TGCGCCAGCAGCCAAGAGGACAGCCCTAACAAAATTTACAATGAGCAGTTCTTC; CDR3 protein: CASSQEDSPNKIYNEQFF
D gene: TRBD1; clone size: .; J gene: TRBJ1-1; V gene: TRBV19; CDR3 DNA: TGTGCCAGTAGTGCCAACGACAGGGGAACTGAAGCTTTCTTT; CDR3 protein: CASSANDRGTEAFF
D gene: .; clone size: few; J gene: TRBJ2-2; V gene: TRBV19; CDR3 DNA: TGTGCCAGTAGTGACGCCGGGACACGGAACACCGGGGAGCTGTTTTTT; CDR3 protein: CASSDAGTRNTGELFF
D gene: .; clone size: .; J gene: TRBJ2-7; V gene: TRBV6-6; CDR3 DNA: TGTGCCAGCAGTCGCCTGGAGGGGAGTCTGAGCGAGCAGTACTTC; CDR3 protein: CASSRLEGSLSEQYF
D gene: TRBD2; clone size: few; J gene: TRBJ2-1; V gene: TRBV6-4; CDR3 DNA: TGTGCCAGCAGTGACCACGGGGGGGGAAGCTACAATGAGCAGTTCTTC; CDR3 protein: CASSDHGGGSYNEQFF
D gene: TRBD1; clone size: .; J gene: TRBJ1-2; V gene: TRBV18; CDR3 DNA: TGTGCCAGCTCACCACTGGACAGGGATAAGGGTGGCTACACCTTC; CDR3 protein: CASSPLDRDKGGYTF
D gene: .; clone size: few; J gene: TRBJ1-4; V gene: TRBV12-3/TRBV12-4; CDR3 DNA: TGTGCCAGCAGTGGACAGCTTAATGAAAAACTGTTTTTT; CDR3 protein: CASSGQLNEKLFF
D gene: TRBD2; clone size: once; J gene: TRBJ2-7; V gene: TRBV19; CDR3 DNA: TGTGCCAGTACCGAGACTAGCGGGGGTCCCTACGAGCAGTACTTC; CDR3 protein: CASTETSGGPYEQYF
D gene: .; clone size: .; J gene: TRBJ1-6; V gene: TRBV6-5; CDR3 DNA: TGTGCCAGCCAAAGGAGGGGAGGGGATTCACCCCTCCACTTT; CDR3 protein: CASQRRGGDSPLHF
D gene: .; clone size: few; J gene: TRBJ1-5; V gene: TRBV7-2; CDR3 DNA: TGTGCCAGCAGCTTTGTGGAGGGGAATCAGCCCCAGCATTTT; CDR3 protein: CASSFVEGNQPQHF
D gene: .; clone size: .; J gene: TRBJ1-1; V gene: TRBV9; CDR3 DNA: TGTGCCAGCAGCGTAGTAGGACAGACGAACACTGAAGCTTTCTTT; CDR3 protein: CASSVVGQTNTEAFF
D gene: .; clone size: .; J gene: TRBJ1-4; V gene: TRBV7-9; CDR3 DNA: TGTGCCAGCAGCGGGAGGGCGGCTAATGAAAAACTGTTTTTT; CDR3 protein: CASSGRAANEKLFF
D gene: TRBD2; clone size: .; J gene: TRBJ2-3; V gene: TRBV19; CDR3 DNA: TGTGCCACGGGTAGCGGGGGGATGCGAGCAGATACGCAGTATTTT; CDR3 protein: CATGSGGMRADTQYF
D gene: .; clone size: .; J gene: TRBJ1-1; V gene: TRBV6-5; CDR3 DNA: TGTGCCAGCAGTTACTCAGGACAATTTGAAGCTTTCTTT; CDR3 protein: CASSYSGQFEAFF
D gene: .; clone size: .; J gene: TRBJ1-2; V gene: TRBV29-1; CDR3 DNA: TGCAGCGTGTCGGCTACCCGGGATGGCTACACCTTC; CDR3 protein: CSVSATRDGYTF
D gene: .; clone size: .; J gene: TRBJ1-4; V gene: TRBV7-6; CDR3 DNA: TGTGCCAGCAGCTTAGGTACGGGGTTGAGTGAAAAACTGTTTTTT; CDR3 protein: CASSLGTGLSEKLFF
D gene: .; clone size: .; J gene: TRBJ2-7; V gene: TRBV5-1; CDR3 DNA: TGCGCCAGCAGCTTGGCCACTAGCTCCTACGAGCAGTACTTC; CDR3 protein: CASSLATSSYEQYF
D gene: .; clone size: .; J gene: TRBJ2-5; V gene: TRBV9; CDR3 DNA: TGTGCCAGCAGCGTAGGTGGGAGGGAGACCCAGTACTTC; CDR3 protein: CASSVGGRETQYF
D gene: TRBD1; clone size: few; J gene: TRBJ2-3; V gene: TRBV9; CDR3 DNA: TGTGCCAGCAGCGGCGGGACAGGGTGGGTAGATACGCAGTATTTT; CDR3 protein: CASSGGTGWVDTQYF
D gene: TRBD1; clone size: .; J gene: TRBJ1-5; V gene: TRBV4-3; CDR3 DNA: TGCGCCAGCAGCCAAGATGGGCAGGGGGGCAATCAGCCCCAGCATTTT; CDR3 protein: CASSQDGQGGNQPQHF